These 25 T cell receptor beta chains share one sample of origin, sequenced in a study of blood T cell repertoires in COVID-19. Produced via immunoSEQ multiplex PCR; TCRdb's table is partial and in-frame only. The repertoire holds about 77,000 clones, with over 85% as singletons. Sample: peripheral blood. The receptor source for this set is a woman of 80 years or more with active or convalescent COVID-19.

The chain links TRBV6-1 to TRBJ1-2; 7 nucleotides match TRBD1. This CDR3 contains 15 residues. From germline, CDR1 is MNHNS and CDR2 SASEGT. The V segment lost 8 bases and the J segment 3 bases; nucleotides outside the gene matches: 12. CDR3 residues: CASGNRDRLYYGYTF. The CDR3 nucleotides read TGTGCCAGCGGAAACCGGGACAGACTTTACTATGGCTACACCTTC.

The rearrangement uses TRBV27 and TRBJ2-7, with 7 nucleotides matching TRBD1. The J segment lost 6 bases and the V segment lost 3 bases, leaving 8 bases of the junction unmatched. In germline, CDR1 is MNHEY, CDR2 SMNVEV (reference sequence). There are 14 residues in the CDR3. CDR3: CASSFGQVGREQYF. The CDR3 DNA reads TGTGCCAGCAGTTTCGGACAGGTCGGCCGCGAGCAGTACTTC.

The chain employs TRBV10-1 and TRBJ2-1; D perhaps matches TRBD2 (5 bases). Germline values: CDR1 WNHNN, CDR2 SYGVQD (reference sequence). The CDR3 is 15 amino acids. Trimming left V 6 bases short and J 4 bases short, with 16 bases between. CDR3 sequence (DNA): TGCGCCAGCAGCCTGAGACATCGCGGGTACAATGAGCAGTTCTTC. Translation gives CASSLRHRGYNEQFF.

This chain connects TRBV19 to TRBJ2-4, with no clear D. Trimming removed 7 bases from V and 0 bases from J, with 13 bases in between. This CDR3 is 15 amino acids long. Germline assignment: CDR1 LNHDA and CDR2 SQIVND (reference sequence). CDR3 region: CASTQTDLAKNIQYF. The CDR3 coding sequence is TGTGCCAGTACCCAGACTGATCTAGCCAAAAACATTCAGTACTTC. Full variable domain (outside the CDR3, taken from reference TRBV19 and TRBJ2-4): DGGITQSPKYLFRKEGQNVTLSCEQNLNHDAMYWYRQDPGQGLRLIYYSQIVNDFQKGDIAEGYSVSREKKESFPLTVTSAQKNPTAFYLCASTQTDLAKNIQYFGAGTRLSVL.

The V gene is TRBV5-1, the J gene TRBJ1-2, with no clear D. The germline CDR1 and CDR2 sequences are SGHRS and YFSETQ. This CDR3 is built from 14 residues. The V end lost 0 bases, the J end lost 1 base, and 7 bases lay between the germline ends. In DNA form, the CDR3 reads TGCGCCAGCAGCTTGGTAGCAGATAACTATGGCTACACCTTC. Translated: CASSLVADNYGYTF.

The chain joins TRBV7-9 to TRBJ2-3; maybe TRBD2 (5 bases). This CDR3 has 11 amino acids. Germline loops: CDR1 SEHNR, CDR2 FQNEAQ (reference sequence). V was cut by 8 bases and J by 7 bases, with 10 bases left in between. CDR3 in amino acids: CASAGWNTQYF. Here the CDR3 DNA reads TGTGCCAGCGCGGGTTGGAATACGCAGTATTTT.

The V call is TRBV7-2, the J call TRBJ2-2; 10 nucleotides agree with TRBD2. The CDR3 runs to 19 residues. Germline values: CDR1 SGHTA, CDR2 FQGNSA. V was clipped by 5 bases and J by 0 bases; unmatched bases: 12. CDR3 residues: CASSPMALAGLPNTGELFF. The CDR3 DNA is TGTGCCAGCAGCCCGATGGCACTAGCGGGGCTCCCGAACACCGGGGAGCTGTTTTTT.

The rearrangement joins TRBV20-1 to TRBJ1-1; D possibly corresponds to TRBD1 (6 bases). Trimming removed 5 bases from V and 7 bases from J, with 8 bases in between. Germline V gene sequence: CDR1 DFQATT, CDR2 SNEGSKA (reference sequence). The CDR3 is 10 amino acids. This CDR3 reads CSAGQYEAFF. The CDR3 bases are TGCAGTGCTGGACAGTATGAAGCTTTCTTT.

The rearrangement links TRBV27 to TRBJ2-6, with D perhaps matching TRBD2 (5 bases). Germline V CDR1 and CDR2: MNHEY, SMNVEV (reference sequence). V dropped 7 bases and J dropped 1 base, with 17 bases sitting between them. The CDR3 contains 17 residues. The CDR3 coding sequence is TGTGCCAGCAAAGGAGGAAGGGTACAATCTGGGGCCAACGTCCTGACTTTC. As protein: CASKGGRVQSGANVLTF.

The count of this clone is one. The rearrangement uses TRBV5-1 and TRBJ2-5; D is ambiguous. In germline, CDR1 is SGHRS, CDR2 YFSETQ. V gave up 4 bases and J gave up 3 bases, with 19 bases separating them. The CDR3 length is 16 residues. The CDR3 protein is CASSLDGRGPEETQYF. CDR3 in DNA: TGCGCCAGCAGCCTGGACGGTCGCGGTCCCGAAGAGACCCAGTACTTC.

V and J are TRBV11-2 and TRBJ1-1; D is ambiguous. V was trimmed by 1 base and J by 4 bases, leaving 13 bases between them. CDR3 length equals 15 residues. Germline V gene lookup returns CDR1 SGHAT and CDR2 FQNNGV. The CDR3 DNA is TGTGCCAGCAGCTTAGTAGGGAGCGGAAGCACTGAAGCTTTCTTT. It specifies CASSLVGSGSTEAFF.

V and J are TRBV27 and TRBJ1-4, with TRBD1 matching over 7 bases. The length of the CDR3 is 13 residues. Germline V gene lookup returns CDR1 MNHEY and CDR2 SMNVEV (reference sequence). With 5 bases clipped from V and 8 bases from J, the junction kept 5 bases outside the gene matches. CDR3: CASSTTGIEKLFF. CDR3 DNA: TGTGCCAGCAGTACGACAGGGATCGAAAAACTGTTTTTT.

The chain employs TRBV28 and TRBJ1-5; D gene uncertain. There are 13 residues in the CDR3. Germline values: CDR1 MDHEN, CDR2 SYDVKM. V lost 2 bases to trimming and J lost 4 bases, with 6 bases between them. CDR3 region: CASSLVRNQPQHF. The CDR3 region has the DNA TGTGCCAGCAGTTTAGTGAGGAATCAGCCCCAGCATTTT.

The chain joins TRBV14 to TRBJ2-7; 8 positions match TRBD1. This CDR3 spans 16 amino acids. V shed 4 bases and J 0 bases; nucleotides not matched to a gene: 8. Germline CDR1 is SGHDN and CDR2 is FVKESK. The CDR3 protein is CASSPRAGTGSYEQYF. In DNA, the CDR3 is TGTGCCAGCAGCCCTAGGGCCGGGACAGGCTCCTACGAGCAGTACTTC.

J is TRBJ2-1 and V is TRBV4-1, with D perhaps TRBD2 (5 bases). Germline V CDR1 and CDR2: MGHRA, YSYEKL. The V gene lost 0 bases and the J gene lost 8 bases, with 5 bases spanning the gap. The CDR3 has 12 amino acids. The CDR3 protein is CASSQEADEQFF. In nucleotides, the CDR3 is TGCGCCAGCAGCCAAGAAGCGGATGAGCAGTTCTTC.

This clone was seen once. CDR3: CASSFNQETQYF. CDR3 DNA sequence: TGCGCCAGCAGCTTCAATCAAGAGACCCAGTACTTC. The chain has TRBV5-1 and TRBJ2-5, with D unclear. Trimming cost V 2 bases and J 2 bases, with 4 bases left between them. Germline V gene data show CDR1 as SGHRS and CDR2 as YFSETQ. The CDR3 sequence is 12 residues long.

This chain uses TRBV4-2 with TRBJ2-5, with 16 nucleotides matching TRBD2. The germline V gene encodes CDR1 LGHNA and CDR2 YNFKEQ. This CDR3 contains 19 residues. The trim removed 0 bases at V and 5 bases at J, leaving 9 bases unmatched. The CDR3 protein is CASSQERGTSGGAGETQYF. CDR3 coding DNA: TGTGCCAGCAGCCAAGAGAGAGGGACTAGCGGGGGGGCCGGGGAGACCCAGTACTTC.

J is TRBJ1-3 and V is TRBV5-1, with TRBD1 matching 10 bases. The CDR3 contains 16 residues. CDR1 and CDR2 (germline): SGHRS, YFSETQ. V was pared by 4 bases and J by 0 bases, with 4 bases of the junction left unmatched. CDR3 nucleotide sequence: TGCGCCAGCAGCGGTGGACAGGGGGGCTCTGGAAACACCATATATTTT. It is translated as CASSGGQGGSGNTIYF.

This clone was recorded a few times. J is TRBJ1-4 and V is TRBV6-5; tentatively, D is TRBD1 (5 bases). The germline V and J ends were trimmed by 0 bases and 5 bases, with 10 bases remaining between them. In germline, CDR1 is MNHEY, CDR2 SVGAGI. This CDR3 has 15 amino acids. The CDR3 DNA follows: TGTGCCAGCAGTTACTCCAATCGGGGGAATGAAAAACTGTTTTTT. Amino acid sequence: CASSYSNRGNEKLFF.

V gene TRBV19 combines with J gene TRBJ2-1, with D perhaps matching TRBD2 (6 bases). The germline V gene has CDR1 LNHDA and CDR2 SQIVND (reference sequence). V was trimmed by 0 bases and J by 1 base, leaving 13 bases between them. The CDR3 length is 17 residues. Here the CDR3 DNA reads TGTGCCAGTAGTATAGACGGGACTCTACGGTCCTACAATGAGCAGTTCTTC. Translated: CASSIDGTLRSYNEQFF.

This chain links TRBV7-2 with TRBJ1-5; weak D call: TRBD1 (5 bases). V lost 5 bases and J lost 2, with 10 bases in between. The CDR3 extends over 14 amino acids. Germline V lookup: CDR1 SGHTA, CDR2 FQGNSA. Here the CDR3 reads CASSGTGGNQPQHF. The CDR3 DNA reads as TGTGCCAGCAGCGGGACTGGGGGCAATCAGCCCCAGCATTTT.

The V gene is TRBV9, the J gene TRBJ2-2, with TRBD1 as a possible D gene (6 bases). The CDR3 is 13 amino acids. CDR1 and CDR2 (germline): SGDLS, YYNGEE. The ends were cut back, 4 bases at V and 6 bases at J, with 10 bases in the middle. In DNA, the CDR3 is TGTGCCAGCAGCCAAGGGGGTCCCGGGGAGCTGTTTTTT. It translates to CASSQGGPGELFF.

The chain links TRBV6-5 to TRBJ2-5; 10 nucleotides agree with TRBD1. This CDR3 region has 15 residues. Germline V gene lookup returns CDR1 MNHEY and CDR2 SVGAGI. Trimming took 5 bases from V and 7 from J; bases not matched to a gene: 10. In DNA form, the CDR3 reads TGTGCCAGCAGTCCGGGACAGGGGCCCGGTGGGACCCAGTACTTC. It encodes CASSPGQGPGGTQYF.

This rearrangement joins TRBV6-2 or TRBV6-3 to TRBJ1-2; D may be TRBD1 (6 bases). Germline lookup yields CDR1 MNHEY and CDR2 SVGEGT. The CDR3 length is 15 residues. V lost 2 bases and J lost 6, with 16 bases in between. CDR3 DNA: TGTGCCAGCAGTTACCTAGCCCCGGGGGGCGATGGCTACACCTTC. It translates to CASSYLAPGGDGYTF.

This clone has a handful of counts. The chain is built from TRBV5-4 and TRBJ2-3, with a possible D match to TRBD2 (6 bases). This CDR3 is built from 15 residues. Per the germline V gene, CDR1 is SGHNT and CDR2 is YYREEE (reference sequence). V was cut by 4 bases and J by 2 bases, with 14 bases left in between. CDR3 sequence reads: CASSHGGPHTDTQYF. The CDR3 DNA sequence: TGTGCCAGCAGCCACGGGGGACCCCACACAGATACGCAGTATTTT. Drawing the rest from reference TRBV5-4 and TRBJ2-3, the complete variable domain is ETGVTQSPTHLIKTRGQQVTLRCSSQSGHNTVSWYQQALGQGPQFIFQYYREEENGRGNFPPRFSGLQFPNYSSELNVNALELDDSALYLCASSHGGPHTDTQYFGPGTRLTVL.